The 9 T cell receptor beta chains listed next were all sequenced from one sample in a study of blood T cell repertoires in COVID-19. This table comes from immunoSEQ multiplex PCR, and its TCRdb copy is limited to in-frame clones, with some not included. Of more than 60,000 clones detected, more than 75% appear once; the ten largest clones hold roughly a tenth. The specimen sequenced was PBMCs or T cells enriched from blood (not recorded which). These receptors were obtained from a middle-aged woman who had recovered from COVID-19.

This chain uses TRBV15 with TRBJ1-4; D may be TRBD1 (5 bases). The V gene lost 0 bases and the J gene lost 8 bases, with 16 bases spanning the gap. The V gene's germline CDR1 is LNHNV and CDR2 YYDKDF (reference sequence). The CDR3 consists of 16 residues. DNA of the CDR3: TGTGCCACCAGCAGAGATATCCAGGGTTCCTGGGAAAAACTGTTTTTT. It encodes CATSRDIQGSWEKLFF.

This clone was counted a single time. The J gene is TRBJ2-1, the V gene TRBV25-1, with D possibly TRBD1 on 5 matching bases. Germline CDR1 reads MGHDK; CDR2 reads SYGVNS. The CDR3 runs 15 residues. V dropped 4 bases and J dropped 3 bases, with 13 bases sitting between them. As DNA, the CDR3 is TGTGCCAGCAGTGGTAGCCTAAGGGGCTACAATGAGCAGTTCTTC. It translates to CASSGSLRGYNEQFF.

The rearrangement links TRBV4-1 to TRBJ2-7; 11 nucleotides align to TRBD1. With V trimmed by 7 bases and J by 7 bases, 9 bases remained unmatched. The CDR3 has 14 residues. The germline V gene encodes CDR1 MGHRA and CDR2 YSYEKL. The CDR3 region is CASTRDRGSGEQYF. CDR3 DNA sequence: TGCGCCAGCACCCGGGACAGGGGGTCTGGGGAGCAGTACTTC.

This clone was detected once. The CDR3 is CASSLGPGTGGLYTQYF. The CDR3 nucleotides are TGTGCCAGCAGCCTAGGGCCCGGGACAGGGGGCTTGTATACGCAGTATTTT. The chain carries TRBV11-2 and TRBJ2-3; 12 nucleotides line up with TRBD1. This CDR3 has 17 amino acids. From germline, CDR1 is SGHAT and CDR2 FQNNGV. Losses at the gene ends were 5 bases for V and 7 bases for J; bases not matched to a gene: 13. Based on the CDR3 plus reference TRBV11-2 and TRBJ2-3, the full variable domain is EAGVAQSPRYKIIEKRQSVAFWCNPISGHATLYWYQQILGQGPKLLIQFQNNGVVDDSQLPKDRFSAERLKGVDSTLKIQPAKLEDSAVYLCASSLGPGTGGLYTQYFGPGTRLTVL.

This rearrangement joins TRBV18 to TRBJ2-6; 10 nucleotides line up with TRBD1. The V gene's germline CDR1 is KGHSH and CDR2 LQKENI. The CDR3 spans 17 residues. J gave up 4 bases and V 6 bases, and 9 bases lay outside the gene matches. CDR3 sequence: CASSRMGQGSGANVLTF. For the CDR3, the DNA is TGTGCCAGCTCTCGCATGGGACAGGGGAGCGGGGCCAACGTCCTGACTTTC.

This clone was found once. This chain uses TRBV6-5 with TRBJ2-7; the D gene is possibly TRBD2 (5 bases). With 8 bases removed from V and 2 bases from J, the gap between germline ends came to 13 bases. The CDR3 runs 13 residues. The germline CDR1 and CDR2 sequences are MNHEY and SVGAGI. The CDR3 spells CASGVGKPYEQYF. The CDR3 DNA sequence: TGTGCCAGCGGGGTCGGGAAGCCCTACGAGCAGTACTTC.

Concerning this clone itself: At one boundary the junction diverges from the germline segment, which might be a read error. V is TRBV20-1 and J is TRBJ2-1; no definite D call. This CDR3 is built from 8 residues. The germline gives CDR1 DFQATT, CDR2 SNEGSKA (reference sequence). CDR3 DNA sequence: TGCAGTGCTAGAGAGGGCGTCTTC. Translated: CSAREGVF.

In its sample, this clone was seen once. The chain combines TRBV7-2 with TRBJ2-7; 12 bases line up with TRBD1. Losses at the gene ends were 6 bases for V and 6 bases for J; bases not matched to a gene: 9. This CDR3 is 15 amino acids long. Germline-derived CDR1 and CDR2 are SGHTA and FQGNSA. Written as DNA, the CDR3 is TGTGCCAGCAGACACCCGGGACAGGGGGCTCGCGAGCAGTACTTC. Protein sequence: CASRHPGQGAREQYF.

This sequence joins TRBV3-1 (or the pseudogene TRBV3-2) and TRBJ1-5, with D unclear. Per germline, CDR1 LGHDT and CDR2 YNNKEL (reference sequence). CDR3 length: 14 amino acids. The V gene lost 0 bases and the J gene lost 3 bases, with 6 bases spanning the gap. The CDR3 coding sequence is TGTGCCAGCAGCCAAGATCTAATCAATCAGCCCCAGCATTTT. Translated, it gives CASSQDLINQPQHF.